Listed below are T cell receptor beta chains from one sample, sequenced in a study of T cell responses to AZD1222 COVID-19 vaccine. The protocol was immunoSEQ multiplex PCR, while the TCRdb copy is restricted to in-frame clones and leaves out a portion. The data contain tens of thousands of clones, more than 90% of them seen just once; the ten biggest clones take up 4% to 5.5%. Sequenced material: peripheral blood, taken 28 days after the second AZD1222 dose. The receptors come from an adult who received the AZD1222 COVID-19 vaccine. The CDR3 runs from the conserved cysteine through the conserved F or W. The D gene is left open where the match is weak. Clone size is stated in some rows and not others, as once, few, many or a class when expanded.

cdr3_length d_call j_call v_call clone_size cdr3_aa cdr3_nt
12 - TRBJ1-1 TRBV6-6 - CASVGPNTEAFF TGTGCCAGCGTTGGGCCGAACACTGAAGCTTTCTTT
15 - TRBJ1-5 TRBV11-2 - CASSLQWGINQPQHF TGTGCCAGCAGCCTCCAATGGGGCATAAATCAGCCCCAGCATTTT
10 - TRBJ2-7 TRBV20-1 - CSASGAEQYF TGCAGTGCTTCTGGGGCCGAGCAGTACTTC
15 TRBD2 TRBJ2-1 TRBV27 - CASRRLAGLNNEQFF TGTGCCAGCAGACGACTAGCGGGACTAAACAATGAGCAGTTCTTC
16 - TRBJ1-5 TRBV27 once CASSREQGNGNQPQHF TGTGCCAGCAGCAGAGAACAGGGAAACGGCAATCAGCCCCAGCATTTT
17 TRBD2 TRBJ2-3 TRBV15 - CATSRDIPGGGTDTQYF TGTGCCACCAGCAGAGATATTCCGGGAGGGGGCACAGATACGCAGTATTTT
13 - TRBJ2-5 TRBV19 - CASSKSRGETQYF TGTGCCAGTAGTAAATCCCGGGGAGAGACCCAGTACTTC
16 - TRBJ1-4 TRBV4-1 - CASSQVGPSGGEKLFF TGCGCCAGCAGCCAAGTGGGCCCGAGCGGGGGTGAAAAACTGTTTTTT
15 TRBD1 TRBJ2-7 TRBV5-4 - CASSPRTGLYYEQYF TGTGCCAGCAGCCCTCGGACAGGCCTTTACTACGAGCAGTACTTC
15 - TRBJ1-6 TRBV6-5 - CASSYSNRVYSPLHF TGTGCCAGCAGTTACTCGAACAGGGTGTACTCACCCCTCCACTTT
13 TRBD1 TRBJ2-7 TRBV2 - CASSRDRLYEQYF TGTGCCAGCAGCCGGGACAGACTCTACGAGCAGTACTTC
16 TRBD1 TRBJ1-4 TRBV5-1 - CASSDRQGARGEKLFF TGCGCCAGCAGCGACAGACAGGGGGCAAGGGGTGAAAAACTGTTTTTT
15 - TRBJ2-1 TRBV18 - CASSPPTGPYNEQFF TGTGCCAGCTCACCTCCGACTGGACCCTACAATGAGCAGTTCTTC
16 - TRBJ1-1 TRBV3-1/TRBV3-2 - CASSQDGGRRNTEAFF TGTGCCAGCAGCCAAGATGGGGGGAGACGGAACACTGAAGCTTTCTTT
14 - TRBJ1-1 TRBV21-1 - CASLLGGANTEAFF TGTGCCAGCCTCCTGGGAGGGGCGAACACTGAAGCTTTCTTT
16 - TRBJ1-1 TRBV9 once CASSVALGGRNTEAFF TGTGCCAGCAGCGTAGCTCTCGGCGGGAGGAACACTGAAGCTTTCTTT
13 - TRBJ1-2 TRBV10-2 once CASNIQGDYGYTF TGCGCCAGCAATATACAGGGAGACTATGGCTACACCTTC
16 - TRBJ2-1 TRBV6-4 once CASTPTGTPRTTEQFF TGTGCCAGCACCCCAACCGGGACACCCAGGACGACTGAGCAGTTCTTC
14 - TRBJ1-3 TRBV5-1 - CASSMDRIGNTIYF TGCGCCAGCAGCATGGACAGAATTGGAAACACCATATATTTT
16 - TRBJ1-3 TRBV11-1 - CASSLGFSIAGNTIYF TGTGCCAGCAGCTTAGGATTTTCGATCGCTGGAAACACCATATATTTT
14 - TRBJ2-5 TRBV20-1 - CSASTGAPQETQYF TGCAGTGCTAGTACGGGTGCACCTCAAGAGACCCAGTACTTC
15 TRBD2 TRBJ2-3 TRBV6-5 once CASSSLAGAPDTQYF TGTGCCAGCAGTTCTCTAGCGGGAGCTCCGGATACGCAGTATTTT
17 - TRBJ1-5 TRBV18 - CASSPDAGGIPNQPQHF TGTGCCAGCTCACCAGACGCGGGCGGAATACCCAATCAGCCCCAGCATTTT
16 - TRBJ2-1 TRBV14 - CASSPSVGGLYNEQFF TGTGCCAGCAGCCCCTCGGTAGGCGGTCTTTACAATGAGCAGTTCTTC
15 - TRBJ2-7 TRBV4-1 - CASSPSRARNYEQYF TGCGCCAGCAGCCCCAGCAGAGCGCGTAACTACGAGCAGTACTTC
15 - TRBJ2-1 TRBV5-6 - CASSLTGTSYNEQFF TGTGCCAGCAGCTTGACCGGGACCTCCTACAATGAGCAGTTCTTC
14 TRBD1 TRBJ1-5 TRBV7-2 - CVSSPRGQGQPQHF TGTGTCAGCAGCCCCCGGGGACAGGGACAGCCCCAGCATTTT
14 TRBD1 TRBJ1-5 TRBV24-1 - CATSVGQGRQPQHF TGTGCCACCAGTGTGGGACAGGGAAGACAGCCCCAGCATTTT
14 TRBD1 TRBJ2-1 TRBV6-6 - CASSVGTVYNEQFF TGTGCCAGCAGTGTCGGGACAGTCTACAATGAGCAGTTCTTC
13 - TRBJ2-2 TRBV27 - CASSFPSTGELFF TGTGCCAGCAGTTTCCCCAGCACCGGGGAGCTGTTTTTT
16 TRBD2 TRBJ2-7 TRBV5-1 - CASSLGSRGSSYEQYF TGCGCCAGCAGCTTGGGTTCCCGCGGGAGCTCCTACGAGCAGTACTTC
14 - TRBJ2-6 TRBV6-5 - CASSSPGTPNVLTF TGTGCCAGCAGTTCCCCCGGAACCCCCAACGTCCTGACTTTC
12 TRBD1 TRBJ2-7 TRBV5-1 - CASSDRDREQYF TGCGCCAGCAGCGACCGGGACAGGGAGCAGTACTTC
17 TRBD1 TRBJ2-7 TRBV19 - CASSWGQGITAAYEQYF TGTGCCAGTAGTTGGGGACAGGGAATCACAGCAGCCTACGAGCAGTACTTC
15 TRBD2 TRBJ2-7 TRBV9 - CASSAGLADHYEQYF TGTGCCAGCAGCGCGGGACTAGCGGATCACTACGAGCAGTACTTC
13 TRBD2 TRBJ2-7 TRBV5-1 - CASGETSDYEQYF TGCGCCAGCGGCGAGACTAGCGACTACGAGCAGTACTTC
16 - TRBJ2-1 TRBV3-1/TRBV3-2 - CASSQDSDLSYNEQFF TGTGCCAGCAGCCAAGATTCGGACTTATCCTACAATGAGCAGTTCTTC
13 - TRBJ1-1 TRBV9 few CASSVALGTEAFF TGTGCCAGCAGCGTAGCCCTTGGCACTGAAGCTTTCTTT
14 - TRBJ1-1 TRBV28 - CASSPSRLNTEAFF TGTGCCAGCAGTCCCTCCCGGCTGAACACTGAAGCTTTCTTT
15 TRBD2 TRBJ2-7 TRBV9 - CASSVAGGGDYEQYF TGTGCCAGCAGCGTAGCGGGTGGGGGGGACTACGAGCAGTACTTC